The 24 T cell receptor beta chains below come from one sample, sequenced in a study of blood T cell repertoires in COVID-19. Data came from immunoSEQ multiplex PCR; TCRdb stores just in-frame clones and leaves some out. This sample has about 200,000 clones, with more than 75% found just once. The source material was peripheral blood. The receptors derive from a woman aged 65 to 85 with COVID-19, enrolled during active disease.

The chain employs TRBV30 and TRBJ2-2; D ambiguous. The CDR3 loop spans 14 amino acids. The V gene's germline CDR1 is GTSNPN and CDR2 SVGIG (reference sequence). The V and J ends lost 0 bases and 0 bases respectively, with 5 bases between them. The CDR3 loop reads CAWSVTTNTGELFF. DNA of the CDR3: TGTGCCTGGAGTGTGACAACGAACACCGGGGAGCTGTTTTTT. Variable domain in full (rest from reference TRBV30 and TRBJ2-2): SQTIHQWPATLVQPVGSPLSLECTVEGTSNPNLYWYRQAAGRGLQLLFYSVGIGQISSEVPQNLSASRPQDRQFILSSKKLLLSDSGFYLCAWSVTTNTGELFFGEGSRLTVL.

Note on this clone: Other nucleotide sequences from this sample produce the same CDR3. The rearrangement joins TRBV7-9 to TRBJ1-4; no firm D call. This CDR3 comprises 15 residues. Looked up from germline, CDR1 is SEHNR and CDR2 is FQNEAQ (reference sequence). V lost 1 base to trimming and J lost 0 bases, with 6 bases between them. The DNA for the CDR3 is TGTGCCAGCAGCTTAGAGGGAGCAACTAATGAAAAACTGTTTTTT. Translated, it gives CASSLEGATNEKLFF.

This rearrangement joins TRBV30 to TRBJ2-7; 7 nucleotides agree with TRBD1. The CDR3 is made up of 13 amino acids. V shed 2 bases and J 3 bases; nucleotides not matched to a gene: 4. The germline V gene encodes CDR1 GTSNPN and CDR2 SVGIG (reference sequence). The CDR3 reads CAWSTGASYEQYF. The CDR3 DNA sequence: TGTGCCTGGAGTACAGGGGCGAGCTACGAGCAGTACTTC.

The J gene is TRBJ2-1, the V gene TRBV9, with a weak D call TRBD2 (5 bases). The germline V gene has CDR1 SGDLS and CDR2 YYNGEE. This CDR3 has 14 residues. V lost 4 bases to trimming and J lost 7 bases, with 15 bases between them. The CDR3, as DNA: TGTGCCAGCAGCTCTCATGGACCGGGAAATGAGCAGTTCTTC. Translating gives CASSSHGPGNEQFF.

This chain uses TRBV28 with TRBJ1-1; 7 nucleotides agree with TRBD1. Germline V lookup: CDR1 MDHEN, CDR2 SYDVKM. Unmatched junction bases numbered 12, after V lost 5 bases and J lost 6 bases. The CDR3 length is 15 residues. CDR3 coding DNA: TGTGCCAGCAGTCCAGGGAGACAGGGAGCTTCTGAAGCTTTCTTT. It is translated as CASSPGRQGASEAFF.

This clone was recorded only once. CDR3 region: CASSLETGGQPQHF. The CDR3, as DNA: TGTGCCAGCAGCTTAGAGACAGGAGGCCAGCCCCAGCATTTT. The chain combines TRBV7-2 with TRBJ1-5; a possible D gene is TRBD1 (6 bases). The germline V and J ends were trimmed by 1 base and 7 bases, with 11 bases remaining between them. This CDR3 is 14 amino acids long. Germline V gives CDR1 SGHTA, CDR2 FQGNSA. The variable domain in full, with the rest retrieved from reference TRBV7-2 and TRBJ1-5, is GAGVSQSPSNKVTEKGKDVELRCDPISGHTALYWYRQSLGQGLEFLIYFQGNSAPDKSGLPSDRFSAERTGGSVSTLTIQRTQQEDSAVYLCASSLETGGQPQHFGDGTRLSIL.

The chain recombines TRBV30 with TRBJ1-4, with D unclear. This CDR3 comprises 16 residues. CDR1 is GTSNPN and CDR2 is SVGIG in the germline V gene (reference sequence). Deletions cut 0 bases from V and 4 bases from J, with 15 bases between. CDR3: CAWSVAGSFNNEKLFF. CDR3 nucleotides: TGTGCCTGGAGTGTGGCAGGAAGTTTCAATAATGAAAAACTGTTTTTT.

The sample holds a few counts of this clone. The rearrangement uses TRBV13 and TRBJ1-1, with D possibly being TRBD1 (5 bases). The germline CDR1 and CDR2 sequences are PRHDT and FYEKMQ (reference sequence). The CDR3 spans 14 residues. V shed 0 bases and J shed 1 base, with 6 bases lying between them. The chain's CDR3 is CASSLGGGNTEAFF. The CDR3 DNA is TGTGCCAGCAGCTTAGGCGGGGGGAACACTGAAGCTTTCTTT.

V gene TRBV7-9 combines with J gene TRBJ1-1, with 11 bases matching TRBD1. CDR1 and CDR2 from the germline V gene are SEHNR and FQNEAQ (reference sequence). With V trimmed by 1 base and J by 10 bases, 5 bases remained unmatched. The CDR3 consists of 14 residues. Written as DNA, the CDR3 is TGTGCCAGCAGCTTAGGGACAGGGGGCGCCGGAGCTTTCTTT. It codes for CASSLGTGGAGAFF.

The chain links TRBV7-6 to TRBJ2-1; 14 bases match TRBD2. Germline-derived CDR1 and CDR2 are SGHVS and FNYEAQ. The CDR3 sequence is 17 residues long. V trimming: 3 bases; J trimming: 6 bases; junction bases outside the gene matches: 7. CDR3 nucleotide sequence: TGTGCCAGCAGCTTGACCAATGGACTAGCGGGAGGCAATGAGCAGTTCTTC. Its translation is CASSLTNGLAGGNEQFF.

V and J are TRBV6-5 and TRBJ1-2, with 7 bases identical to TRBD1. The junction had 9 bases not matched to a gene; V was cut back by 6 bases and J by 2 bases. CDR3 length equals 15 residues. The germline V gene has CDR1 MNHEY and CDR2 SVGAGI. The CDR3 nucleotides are TGTGCCAGCAGACAAACAGGGGATCACAACTATGGCTACACCTTC. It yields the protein CASRQTGDHNYGYTF.

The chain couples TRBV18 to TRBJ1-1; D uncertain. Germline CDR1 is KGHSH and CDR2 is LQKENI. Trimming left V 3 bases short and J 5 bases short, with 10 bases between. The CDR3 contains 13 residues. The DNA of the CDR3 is TGTGCCAGCTCACCCCGCGCGAGGACTGAAGCTTTCTTT. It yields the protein CASSPRARTEAFF.

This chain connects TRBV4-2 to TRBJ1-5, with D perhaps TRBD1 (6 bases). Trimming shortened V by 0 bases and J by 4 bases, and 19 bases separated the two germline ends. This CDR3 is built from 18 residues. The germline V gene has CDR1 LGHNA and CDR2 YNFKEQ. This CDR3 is CASSQEVGVTGRNQPQHF. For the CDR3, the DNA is TGTGCCAGCAGCCAAGAGGTTGGGGTCACAGGGAGAAATCAGCCCCAGCATTTT.

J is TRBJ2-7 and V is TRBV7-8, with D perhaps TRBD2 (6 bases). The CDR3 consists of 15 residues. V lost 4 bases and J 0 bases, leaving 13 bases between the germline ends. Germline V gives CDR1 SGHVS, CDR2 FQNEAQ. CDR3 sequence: CASSSLALNSYEQYF. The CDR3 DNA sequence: TGTGCCAGCAGCTCCCTAGCGCTTAACTCCTACGAGCAGTACTTC.

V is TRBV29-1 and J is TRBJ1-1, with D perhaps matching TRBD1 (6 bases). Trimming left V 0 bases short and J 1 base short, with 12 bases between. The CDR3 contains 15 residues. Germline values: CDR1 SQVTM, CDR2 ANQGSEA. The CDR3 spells CSVEDRGGQNTEAFF. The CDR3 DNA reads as TGCAGCGTTGAAGACAGAGGGGGTCAGAACACTGAAGCTTTCTTT.

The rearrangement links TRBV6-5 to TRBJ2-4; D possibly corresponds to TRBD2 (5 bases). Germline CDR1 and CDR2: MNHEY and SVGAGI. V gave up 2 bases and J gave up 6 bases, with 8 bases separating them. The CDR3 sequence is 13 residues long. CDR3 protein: CASSYRDGNIQYF. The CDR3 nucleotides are TGTGCCAGCAGTTACCGGGATGGAAACATTCAGTACTTC.

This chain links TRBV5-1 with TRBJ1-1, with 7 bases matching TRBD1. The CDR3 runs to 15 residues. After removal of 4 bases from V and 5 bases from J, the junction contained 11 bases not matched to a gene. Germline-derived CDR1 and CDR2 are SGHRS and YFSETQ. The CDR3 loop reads CASSRTRDSGTEAFF. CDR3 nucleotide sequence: TGCGCCAGCAGCCGTACTAGGGACAGCGGGACTGAAGCTTTCTTT. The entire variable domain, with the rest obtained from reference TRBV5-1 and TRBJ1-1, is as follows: KAGVTQTPRYLIKTRGQQVTLSCSPISGHRSVSWYQQTPGQGLQFLFEYFSETQRNKGNFPGRFSGRQFSNSRSEMNVSTLELGDSALYLCASSRTRDSGTEAFFGQGTRLTVV.

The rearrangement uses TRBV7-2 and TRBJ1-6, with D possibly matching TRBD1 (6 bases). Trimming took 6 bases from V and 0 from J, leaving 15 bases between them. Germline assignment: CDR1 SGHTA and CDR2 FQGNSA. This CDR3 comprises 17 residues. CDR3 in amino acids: CASSFYTGSSYNSPLHF. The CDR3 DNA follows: TGTGCCAGCAGTTTTTATACAGGGAGCTCCTATAATTCACCCCTCCACTTT.

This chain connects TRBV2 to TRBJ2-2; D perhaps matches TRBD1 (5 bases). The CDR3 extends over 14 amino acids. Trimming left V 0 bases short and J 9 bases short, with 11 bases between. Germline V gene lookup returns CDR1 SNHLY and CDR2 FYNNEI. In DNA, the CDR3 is TGTGCCAGCAGTGAAGCGTCAGGGTGGCGGGAGCTGTTTTTT. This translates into CASSEASGWRELFF. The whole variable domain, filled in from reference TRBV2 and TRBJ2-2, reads EPEVTQTPSHQVTQMGQEVILRCVPISNHLYFYWYRQILGQKVEFLVSFYNNEISEKSEIFDDQFSVERPDGSNFTLKIRSTKLEDSAMYFCASSEASGWRELFFGEGSRLTVL.

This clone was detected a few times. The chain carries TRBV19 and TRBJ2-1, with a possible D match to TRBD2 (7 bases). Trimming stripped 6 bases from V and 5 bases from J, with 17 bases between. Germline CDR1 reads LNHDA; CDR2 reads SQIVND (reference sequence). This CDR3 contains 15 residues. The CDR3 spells CASRRGGGRNNEQFF. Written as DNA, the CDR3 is TGTGCCAGTAGGAGGGGAGGGGGGAGGAACAATGAGCAGTTCTTC.

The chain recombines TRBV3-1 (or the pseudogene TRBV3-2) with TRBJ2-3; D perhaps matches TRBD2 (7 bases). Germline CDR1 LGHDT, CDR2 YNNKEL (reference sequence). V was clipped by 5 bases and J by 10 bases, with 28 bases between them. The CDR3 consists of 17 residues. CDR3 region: CASSAQGLLAVSQAQYF. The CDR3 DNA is TGTGCCAGCAGCGCCCAGGGGCTTCTAGCGGTCTCGCAGGCGCAGTATTTT.

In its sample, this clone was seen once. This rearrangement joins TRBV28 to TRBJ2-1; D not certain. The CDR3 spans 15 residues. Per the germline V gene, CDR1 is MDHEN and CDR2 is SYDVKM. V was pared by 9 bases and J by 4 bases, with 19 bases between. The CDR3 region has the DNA TGTGCCAGTTACCCCCGGGTAGCAGAATACAATGAGCAGTTCTTC. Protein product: CASYPRVAEYNEQFF.

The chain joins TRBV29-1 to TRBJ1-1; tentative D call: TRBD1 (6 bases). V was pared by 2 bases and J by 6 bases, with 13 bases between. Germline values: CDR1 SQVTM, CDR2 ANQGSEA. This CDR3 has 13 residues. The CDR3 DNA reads TGCAGCGTTGAATCGGGCAGGGGTGCTGAAGCTTTCTTT. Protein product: CSVESGRGAEAFF. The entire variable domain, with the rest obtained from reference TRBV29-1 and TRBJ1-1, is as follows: SAVISQKPSRDICQRGTSLTIQCQVDSQVTMMFWYRQQPGQSLTLIATANQGSEATYESGFVIDKFPISRPNLTFSTLTVSNMSPEDSSIYLCSVESGRGAEAFFGQGTRLTVV.

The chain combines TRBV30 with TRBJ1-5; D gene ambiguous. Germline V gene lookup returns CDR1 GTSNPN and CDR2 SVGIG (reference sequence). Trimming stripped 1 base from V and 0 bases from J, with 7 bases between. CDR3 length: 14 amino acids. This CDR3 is CAWSAVFSNQPQHF. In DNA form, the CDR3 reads TGTGCCTGGAGTGCCGTTTTTAGCAATCAGCCCCAGCATTTT. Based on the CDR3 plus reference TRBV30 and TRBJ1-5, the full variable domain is SQTIHQWPATLVQPVGSPLSLECTVEGTSNPNLYWYRQAAGRGLQLLFYSVGIGQISSEVPQNLSASRPQDRQFILSSKKLLLSDSGFYLCAWSAVFSNQPQHFGDGTRLSIL.